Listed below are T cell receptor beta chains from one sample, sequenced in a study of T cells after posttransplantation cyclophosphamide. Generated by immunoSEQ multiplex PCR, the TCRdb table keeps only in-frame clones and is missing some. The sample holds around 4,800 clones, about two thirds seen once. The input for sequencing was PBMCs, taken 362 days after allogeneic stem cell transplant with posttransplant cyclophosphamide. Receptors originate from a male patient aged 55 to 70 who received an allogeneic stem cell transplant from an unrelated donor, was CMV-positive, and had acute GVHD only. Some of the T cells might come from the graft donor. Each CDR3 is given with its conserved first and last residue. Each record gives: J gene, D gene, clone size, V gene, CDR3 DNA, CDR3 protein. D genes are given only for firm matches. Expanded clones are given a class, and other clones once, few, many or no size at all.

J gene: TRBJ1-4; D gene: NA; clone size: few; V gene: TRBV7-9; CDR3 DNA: TGTGCCAGCAGCTTAGGCAGCGATAATGAAAAACTGTTTTTT; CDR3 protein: CASSLGSDNEKLFF
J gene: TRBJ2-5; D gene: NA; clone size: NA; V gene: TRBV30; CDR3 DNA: TGTGCCTGGTCCCAGGGCCAAGAGACCCAGTACTTC; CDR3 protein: CAWSQGQETQYF
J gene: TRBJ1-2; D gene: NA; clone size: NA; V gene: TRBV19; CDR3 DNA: TGTGCCAGTAGTGGAAGGGGCGACACTAACTATGGCTACACCTTC; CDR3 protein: CASSGRGDTNYGYTF
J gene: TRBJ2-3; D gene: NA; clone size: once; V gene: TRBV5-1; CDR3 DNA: TGCGCCAGCAGCCTAGCGGGGCAGGGGGCTACAGATACGCAGTATTTT; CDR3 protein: CASSLAGQGATDTQYF
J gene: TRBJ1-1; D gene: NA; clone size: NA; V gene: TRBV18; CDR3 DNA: TGTGCCACCCTTCCGGGACAAACGAACACTGAAGCTTTCTTT; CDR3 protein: CATLPGQTNTEAFF
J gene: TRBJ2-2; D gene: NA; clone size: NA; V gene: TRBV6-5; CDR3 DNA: TGTGCCAGCAGTTCGGGTACCGGGGAGCTGTTTTTT; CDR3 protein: CASSSGTGELFF
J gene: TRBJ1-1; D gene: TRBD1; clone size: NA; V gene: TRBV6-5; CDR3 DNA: TGTGCCAGCAGCTCCGGACAGGGATACACTGAAGCTTTCTTT; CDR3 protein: CASSSGQGYTEAFF
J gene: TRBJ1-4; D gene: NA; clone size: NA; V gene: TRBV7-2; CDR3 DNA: TGTGCCAGCAGCTTAAGTCAGGGAGGGAATGAAAAACTGTTTTTT; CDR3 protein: CASSLSQGGNEKLFF
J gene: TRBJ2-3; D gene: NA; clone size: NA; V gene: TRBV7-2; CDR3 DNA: TGTGCCAGCAGCTTAGGAGGGGGTATAACTAGCACAGATACGCAGTATTTT; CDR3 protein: CASSLGGGITSTDTQYF
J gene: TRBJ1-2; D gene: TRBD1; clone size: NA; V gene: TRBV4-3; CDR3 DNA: TGCGCCAGCAGCCAAATCGACAGGGACCCTAACTATGGCTACACCTTC; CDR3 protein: CASSQIDRDPNYGYTF
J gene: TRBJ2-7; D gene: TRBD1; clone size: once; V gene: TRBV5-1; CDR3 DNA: TGCGCCAGCAGGCCCGGACAGGGGGCCTACGAGCAGTACTTC; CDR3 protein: CASRPGQGAYEQYF
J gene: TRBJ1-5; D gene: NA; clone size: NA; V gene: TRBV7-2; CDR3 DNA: TGTGCCAGCAGCTTAGCCCTTAATCAGCCCCAGCATTTT; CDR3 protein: CASSLALNQPQHF
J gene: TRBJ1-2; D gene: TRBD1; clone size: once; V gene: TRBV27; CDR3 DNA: TGTGCCAGCAGCAGGGGGAGCTATGGCTACACCTTC; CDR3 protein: CASSRGSYGYTF
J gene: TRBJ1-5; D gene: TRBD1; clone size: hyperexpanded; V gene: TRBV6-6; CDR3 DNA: TGTGCCAGCAGCGCAACAGGGGGCAATCAGCCCCAGCATTTT; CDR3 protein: CASSATGGNQPQHF
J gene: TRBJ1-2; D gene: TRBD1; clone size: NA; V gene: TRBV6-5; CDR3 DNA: TGTGCCAGCACCGGGACAGGGAACGGCTACACCTTC; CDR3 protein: CASTGTGNGYTF
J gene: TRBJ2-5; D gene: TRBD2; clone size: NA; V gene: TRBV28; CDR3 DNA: TGTGCCAGCAGTGAGCTAGCGGGAGGTGTAAGAAAAGAGACCCAGTACTTC; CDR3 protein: CASSELAGGVRKETQYF
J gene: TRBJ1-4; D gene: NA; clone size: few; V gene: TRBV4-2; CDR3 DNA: TGTGCCAGCAGCCAAGGACCAGGGGAACGGGAAAAACTGTTTTTT; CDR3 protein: CASSQGPGEREKLFF
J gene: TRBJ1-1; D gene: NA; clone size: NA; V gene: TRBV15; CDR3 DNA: TGTGCCACCAGCAACCGGCGCCAGGGGACTGAAGCTTTCTTT; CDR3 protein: CATSNRRQGTEAFF
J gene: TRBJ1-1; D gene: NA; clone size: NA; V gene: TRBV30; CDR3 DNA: TGTGCCTGGAGTCCAGATTGGACTGAAGCTTTCTTT; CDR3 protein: CAWSPDWTEAFF
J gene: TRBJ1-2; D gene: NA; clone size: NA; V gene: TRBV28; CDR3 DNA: TGTGCCAGCAGTTCGGGGGGCAGGGCGCCCAGCTACACCTTC; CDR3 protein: CASSSGGRAPSYTF
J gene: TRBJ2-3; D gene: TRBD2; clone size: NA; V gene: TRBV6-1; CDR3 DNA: TGTGCCAGCAGTGGGGGTAGCGGGAGGGCCTGGGATACGCAGTATTTT; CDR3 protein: CASSGGSGRAWDTQYF
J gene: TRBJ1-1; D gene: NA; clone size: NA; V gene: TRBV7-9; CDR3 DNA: TGTGCCAGCAGGACAGGTTCTGAAGCTTTCTTT; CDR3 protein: CASRTGSEAFF
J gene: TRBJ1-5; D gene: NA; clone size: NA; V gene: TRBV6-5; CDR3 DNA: TGTGCCAGCACTTCGCGGGTTAATCAGCCCCAGCATTTT; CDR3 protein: CASTSRVNQPQHF
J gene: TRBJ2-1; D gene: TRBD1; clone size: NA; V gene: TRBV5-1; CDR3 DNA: TGCGCCAGCAGCTTGCACGGGACAGGGGGGGATGAGCAGTTCTTC; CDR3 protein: CASSLHGTGGDEQFF
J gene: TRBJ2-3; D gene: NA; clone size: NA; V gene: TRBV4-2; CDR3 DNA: TGTGCCAGCAGCCAAGATATGGTCGGGGAGGCAGATACGCAGTATTTT; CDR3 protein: CASSQDMVGEADTQYF
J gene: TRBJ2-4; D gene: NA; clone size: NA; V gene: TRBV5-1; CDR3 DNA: TGCGCCAGCAGCTTGGCCGGGGCGGGGTCCAAAAACATTCAGTACTTC; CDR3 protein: CASSLAGAGSKNIQYF
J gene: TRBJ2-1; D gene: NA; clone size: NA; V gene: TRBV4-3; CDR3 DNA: TGCGCCAGCAGCCCGGGACTTTGGAATGAGCAGTTCTTC; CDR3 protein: CASSPGLWNEQFF
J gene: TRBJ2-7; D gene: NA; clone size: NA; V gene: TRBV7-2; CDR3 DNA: TGTGCCAGCAGCCGAGGCGGGACCGGGATCTACGAGCAGTACTTC; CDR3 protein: CASSRGGTGIYEQYF
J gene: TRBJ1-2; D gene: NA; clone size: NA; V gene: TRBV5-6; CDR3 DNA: TGTGCCAGCAGCTTGGAGGGGAACTATGGCTACACCTTC; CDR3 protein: CASSLEGNYGYTF
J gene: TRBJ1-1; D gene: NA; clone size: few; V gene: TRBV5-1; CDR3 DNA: TGCGCCAGCAGCACCGGGGGGAACACTGAAGCTTTCTTT; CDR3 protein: CASSTGGNTEAFF
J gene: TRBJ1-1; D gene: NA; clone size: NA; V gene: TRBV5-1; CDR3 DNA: TGCGCCAGCTTGGGGGGGGGTTTGAACACTGAAGCTTTCTTT; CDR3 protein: CASLGGGLNTEAFF
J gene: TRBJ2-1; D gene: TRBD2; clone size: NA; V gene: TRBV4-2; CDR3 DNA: TGTGCCAGCAGCCAAGATCTGGGACTAGCGGTAAATAATGAGCAGTTCTTC; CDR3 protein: CASSQDLGLAVNNEQFF
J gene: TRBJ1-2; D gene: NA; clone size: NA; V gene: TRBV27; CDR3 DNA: TGTGCCAGCAGTTTATACGTAGGACAGAACTATGGCTACACCTTC; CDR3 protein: CASSLYVGQNYGYTF
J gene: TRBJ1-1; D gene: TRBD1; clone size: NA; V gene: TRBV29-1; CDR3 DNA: TGCAGCATCGACCGGGACAGAATTTCTCTCTTT; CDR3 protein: CSIDRDRISLF
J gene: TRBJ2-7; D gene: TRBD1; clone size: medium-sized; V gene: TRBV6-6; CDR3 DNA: TGTGCCAGCACCCTCGGGCAGGGGGCCTACGAGCAGTACTTC; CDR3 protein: CASTLGQGAYEQYF
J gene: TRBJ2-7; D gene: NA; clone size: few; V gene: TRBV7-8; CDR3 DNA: TGTGCCAGCAGCTTAGAAGGTGGAAGGTACATTGGGGGAGCAGGGGCTGAGGAGCAGTACTTC; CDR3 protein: CASSLEGGRYIGGAGAEEQYF
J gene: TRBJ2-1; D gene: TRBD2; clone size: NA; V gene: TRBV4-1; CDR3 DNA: TGCGCCAGCAGCCAAGCCTCCTGGACTAGCGGGAGGAATGAGCAGTTCTTC; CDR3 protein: CASSQASWTSGRNEQFF
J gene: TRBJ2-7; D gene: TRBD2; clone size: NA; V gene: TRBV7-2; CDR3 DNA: TGTGCCAGCAGCTTAGAAGCGGGGGCTGGGGGCCACGAGCAGTACTTC; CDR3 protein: CASSLEAGAGGHEQYF
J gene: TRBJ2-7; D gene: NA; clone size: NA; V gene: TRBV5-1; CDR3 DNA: TGCGCCAGCAGCTTGGTCTACTCAGGCTCAGAACGCTACGAGCAGTACTTC; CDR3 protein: CASSLVYSGSERYEQYF
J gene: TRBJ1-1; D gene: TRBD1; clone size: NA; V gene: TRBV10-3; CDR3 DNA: TGTGCCATCAGTGAAGGGACAGTAAAGAACACTGAAGCTTTCTTT; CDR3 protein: CAISEGTVKNTEAFF
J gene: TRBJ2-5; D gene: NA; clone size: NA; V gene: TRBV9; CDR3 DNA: TGTGCCAGCAGCAGAGCCTTACAGGGAGGGCGCCAAGAGACCCAGTACTTC; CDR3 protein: CASSRALQGGRQETQYF
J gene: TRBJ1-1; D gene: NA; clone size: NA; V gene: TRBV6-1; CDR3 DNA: TGTGCCAGCAGTGTAACAGGGAAGATGCAGTACACTGAAGCTTTCTTT; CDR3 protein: CASSVTGKMQYTEAFF
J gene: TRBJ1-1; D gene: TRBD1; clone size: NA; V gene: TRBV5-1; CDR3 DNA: TGCGCCAGCAGCTGGGACAGGGCCACTGAAGCTTTCTTT; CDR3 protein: CASSWDRATEAFF
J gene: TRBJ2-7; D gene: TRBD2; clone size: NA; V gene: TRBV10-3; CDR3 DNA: TGTGCCATCAGTGGGTCGACTAGCGGCCCTTCCTACGAGCAGTACTTC; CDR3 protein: CAISGSTSGPSYEQYF
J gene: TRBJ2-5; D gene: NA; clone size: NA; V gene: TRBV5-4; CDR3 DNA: TGTGCCAGCAGCTGGGGGGGACAGGAACAAGAGACCCAGTACTTC; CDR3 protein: CASSWGGQEQETQYF
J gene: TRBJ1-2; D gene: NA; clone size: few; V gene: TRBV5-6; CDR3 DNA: TGTGCCAGCAGCTTGGTGACAGCCTATGGCTACACCTTC; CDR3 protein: CASSLVTAYGYTF
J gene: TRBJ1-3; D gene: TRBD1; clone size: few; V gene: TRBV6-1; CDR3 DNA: TGTGCCAGCGTGACAGGGACCCAGGGTGGAAACACCATATATTTT; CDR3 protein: CASVTGTQGGNTIYF
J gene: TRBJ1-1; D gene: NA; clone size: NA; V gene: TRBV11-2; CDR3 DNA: TGTGCCAGCAGCTCGTCGTCCGGGGTGAGGAACACTGAAGCTTTCTTT; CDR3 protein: CASSSSSGVRNTEAFF
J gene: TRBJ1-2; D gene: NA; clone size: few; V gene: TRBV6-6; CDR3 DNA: TGTGCCAGCAGAGCTGATAGCTATGGCTACACCTTC; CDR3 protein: CASRADSYGYTF
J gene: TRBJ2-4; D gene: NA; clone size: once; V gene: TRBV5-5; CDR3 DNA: TGTGCCAGCAGCGACCGCGGAAACATTCAGTACTTC; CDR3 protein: CASSDRGNIQYF
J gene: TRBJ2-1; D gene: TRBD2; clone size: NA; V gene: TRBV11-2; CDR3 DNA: TGTGCCAGCTCCCCCGGGACTAGCGGGAGGTCCCATTACAATGAGCAGTTCTTC; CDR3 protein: CASSPGTSGRSHYNEQFF
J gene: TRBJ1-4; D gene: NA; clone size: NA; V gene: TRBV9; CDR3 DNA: TGTGCCAGCAGCGTAGGTCTCGGGGGAAGGGGAGAAAAACTGTTTTTT; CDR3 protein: CASSVGLGGRGEKLFF